This T cell receptor beta chain is from a study of blood T cells in healthy people across ages. A sample-barcoded 5' primer and a J-beta primer mix were used in a second PCR of roughly 6 to 11 cycles. MiXCR, applied by TCRdb to the 5' RACE reads, yields one record per CDR3 protein. The sample includes approximately 880,000 distinct CDR3 sequences, approximately 49% of them seen just once. The CDR3 has 14 amino acids. The V end was cut by 6 bases, the J end by 1 base, with 12 bases between. In germline, CDR1 is ENHRY, CDR2 SYGVKD. The specimen was blood. The chain couples TRBV10-3 to TRBJ1-1, with a tentative D call TRBD1 (6 bases). This TCR was recovered from a man younger than 45 in good health. CDR3 DNA sequence: TGTGCCATCAGGTCGACAGGAGGGAACACTGAAGCTTTCTTT. Translating gives CAIRSTGGNTEAFF.